This T cell receptor (beta chain) was obtained from a study of T cells in localized non-small cell lung cancer. This clone was detected once. The protocol was immunoSEQ multiplex PCR, while the TCRdb copy is restricted to in-frame clones and leaves out a portion. There are 50,000 to 70,000 clones in the sample; roughly four fifths occur only once, and under 5% lies in the top ten. Here the sequenced sample was PBMCs, taken before any cancer treatment. The TCR was taken from a man aged 40 to 75 with stage II lung adenocarcinoma.

In DNA form, the CDR3 reads TGTGCCAGCAGCTCAACATTGAGGGGAAGCACAGATACGCAGTATTTT. Its translation: CASSSTLRGSTDTQYF. The V and J genes are TRBV11-3 and TRBJ2-3, with D perhaps TRBD1 or TRBD2 (5 bases each). Germline assignment: CDR1 SGHNT and CDR2 YENEEA. This CDR3 has 16 amino acids. Trimming left V 4 bases short and J 0 bases short, with 14 bases between.